This TCR beta chain came from a study of blood T cell repertoires in COVID-19. At the level of the study: The cDNA or gDNA used as material had been derived from T cells, B-cell-depleted T cells, or PBMCs.

Germline-derived CDR1 and CDR2 are SGHTA and FQGNSA. The V and J ends lost 1 base and 5 bases respectively, with 12 bases between them. The CDR3 totals 15 residues. This table comes from immunoSEQ multiplex PCR, and its TCRdb copy is limited to in-frame clones, with some not included. The table shows about 50,000 clones, with around 83% occurring only once. This receptor was obtained from a human donor in a cohort sampled during active COVID-19. The material sequenced was peripheral blood. The genes are TRBV7-2 and TRBJ1-5; a weak D match, TRBD1 (5 bases). This CDR3 is CASSLGGGNYQPQHF. The CDR3 DNA sequence: TGTGCCAGCAGCTTAGGGGGGGGGAATTATCAGCCCCAGCATTTT.